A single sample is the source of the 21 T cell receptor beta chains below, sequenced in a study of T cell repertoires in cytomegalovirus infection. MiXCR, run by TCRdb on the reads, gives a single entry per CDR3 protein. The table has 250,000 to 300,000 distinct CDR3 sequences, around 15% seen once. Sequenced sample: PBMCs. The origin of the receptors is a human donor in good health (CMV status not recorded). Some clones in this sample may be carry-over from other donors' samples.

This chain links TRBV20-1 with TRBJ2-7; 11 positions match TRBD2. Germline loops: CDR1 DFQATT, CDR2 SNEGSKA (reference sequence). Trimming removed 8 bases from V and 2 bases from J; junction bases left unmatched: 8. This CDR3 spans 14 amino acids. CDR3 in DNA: TGCAGTCTAGCGGGAGGAAATAACACCTACGAGCAGTACTTC. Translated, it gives CSLAGGNNTYEQYF.

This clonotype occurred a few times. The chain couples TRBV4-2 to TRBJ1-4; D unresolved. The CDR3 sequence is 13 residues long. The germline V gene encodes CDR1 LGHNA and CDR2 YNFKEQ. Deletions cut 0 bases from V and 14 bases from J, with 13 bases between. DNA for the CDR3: TGTGCCAGCAGCCAAGATTATGGACGGCTCCTGTTTTTT. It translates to CASSQDYGRLLFF.

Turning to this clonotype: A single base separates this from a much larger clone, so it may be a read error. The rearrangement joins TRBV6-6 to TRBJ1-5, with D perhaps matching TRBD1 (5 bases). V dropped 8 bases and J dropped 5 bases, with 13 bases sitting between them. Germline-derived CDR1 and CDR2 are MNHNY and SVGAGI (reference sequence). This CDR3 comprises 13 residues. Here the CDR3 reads CASGGTRDQPQHF. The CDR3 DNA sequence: TGTGCCAGCGGTGGGACGAGGGATCAGCCCCAGCATTTT.

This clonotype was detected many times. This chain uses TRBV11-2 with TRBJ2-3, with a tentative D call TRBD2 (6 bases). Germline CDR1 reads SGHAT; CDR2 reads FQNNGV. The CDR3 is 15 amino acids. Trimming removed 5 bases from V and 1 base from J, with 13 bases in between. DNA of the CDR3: TGTGCCAGCAGCGCCACGGGCGGGGGCACAGATACGCAGTATTTT. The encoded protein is CASSATGGGTDTQYF.

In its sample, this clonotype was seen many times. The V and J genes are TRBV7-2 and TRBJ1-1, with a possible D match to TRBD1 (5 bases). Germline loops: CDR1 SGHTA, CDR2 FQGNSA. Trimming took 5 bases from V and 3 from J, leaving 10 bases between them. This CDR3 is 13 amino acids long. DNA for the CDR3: TGTGCCAGCAGCGTCGGGACGTACACTGAAGCTTTCTTT. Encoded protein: CASSVGTYTEAFF.

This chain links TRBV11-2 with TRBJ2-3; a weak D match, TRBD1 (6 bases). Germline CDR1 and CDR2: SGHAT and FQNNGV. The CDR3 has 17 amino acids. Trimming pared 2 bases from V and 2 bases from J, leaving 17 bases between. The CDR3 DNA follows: TGTGCCAGCAGCTTAAGTCCCCGACAGGACCTCACAGATACGCAGTATTTT. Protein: CASSLSPRQDLTDTQYF.

The CDR3 here is CASSPSEGEPYGYTF. DNA for the CDR3: TGTGCCAGCAGCCCGTCGGAGGGCGAGCCCTATGGCTACACCTTC. The genes are TRBV7-3 and TRBJ1-2, with D hard to call. This CDR3 region has 15 residues. In germline, CDR1 is SGHTA, CDR2 FQGTGA. Trimming took off 5 bases at V and 4 bases at J, with 17 bases between the two ends. The variable domain in full, with the rest retrieved from reference TRBV7-3 and TRBJ1-2, is GAGVSQTPSNKVTEKGKYVELRCDPISGHTALYWYRQSLGQGPEFLIYFQGTGAADDSGLPNDRFFAVRPEGSVSTLKIQRTERGDSAVYLCASSPSEGEPYGYTFGSGTRLTVV.

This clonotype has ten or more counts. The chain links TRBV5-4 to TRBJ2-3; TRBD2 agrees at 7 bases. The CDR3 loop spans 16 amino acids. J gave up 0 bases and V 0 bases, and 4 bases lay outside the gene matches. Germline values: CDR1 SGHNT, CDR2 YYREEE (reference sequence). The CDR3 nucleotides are TGTGCCAGCAGCTTGGCTAGCGGTTCTAGCACAGATACGCAGTATTTT. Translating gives CASSLASGSSTDTQYF.

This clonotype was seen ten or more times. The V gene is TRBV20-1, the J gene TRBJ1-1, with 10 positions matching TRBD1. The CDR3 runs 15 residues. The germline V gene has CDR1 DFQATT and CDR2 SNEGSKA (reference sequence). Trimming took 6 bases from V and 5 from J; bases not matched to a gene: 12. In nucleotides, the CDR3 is TGCAGTGCAAGGAAGTCGACAGGGGGCCAAACTGAAGCTTTCTTT. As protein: CSARKSTGGQTEAFF.

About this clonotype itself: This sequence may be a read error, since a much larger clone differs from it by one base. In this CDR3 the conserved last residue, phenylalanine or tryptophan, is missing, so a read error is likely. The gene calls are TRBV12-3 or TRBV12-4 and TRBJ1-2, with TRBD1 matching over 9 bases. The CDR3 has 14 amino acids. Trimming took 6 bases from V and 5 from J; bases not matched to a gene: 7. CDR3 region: CASRVQGALYGYTS. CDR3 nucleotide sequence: TGTGCCAGCAGGGTACAGGGGGCGTTGTATGGCTACACCTCC.

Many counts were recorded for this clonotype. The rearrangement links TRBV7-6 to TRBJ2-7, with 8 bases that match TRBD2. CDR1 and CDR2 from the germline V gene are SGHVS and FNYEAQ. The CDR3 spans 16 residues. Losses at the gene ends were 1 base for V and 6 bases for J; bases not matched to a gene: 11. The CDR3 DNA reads TGTGCCAGCAGCTTAGTGTCTACGGGAGGGCCTCGCGAGCAGTACTTC. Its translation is CASSLVSTGGPREQYF. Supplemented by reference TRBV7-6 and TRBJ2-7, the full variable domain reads GAGVSQSPRYKVTKRGQDVALRCDPISGHVSLYWYRQALGQGPEFLTYFNYEAQQDKSGLPNDRFSAERPEGSISTLTIQRTEQRDSAMYRCASSLVSTGGPREQYFGPGTRLTVT.

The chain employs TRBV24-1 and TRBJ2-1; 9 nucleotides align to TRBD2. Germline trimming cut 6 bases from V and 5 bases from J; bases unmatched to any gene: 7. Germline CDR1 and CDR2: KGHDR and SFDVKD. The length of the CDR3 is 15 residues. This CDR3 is CATSSTGLAHNEQFF. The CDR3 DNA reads TGTGCCACCAGTAGTACAGGACTAGCGCACAATGAGCAGTTCTTC.

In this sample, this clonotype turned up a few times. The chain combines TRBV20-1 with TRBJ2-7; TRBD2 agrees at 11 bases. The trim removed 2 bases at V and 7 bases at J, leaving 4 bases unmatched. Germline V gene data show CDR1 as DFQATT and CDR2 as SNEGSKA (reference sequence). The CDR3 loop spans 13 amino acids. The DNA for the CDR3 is TGCAGTGCTAGACCGCTAGCGGGGGGTGAGCAGTACTTC. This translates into CSARPLAGGEQYF.

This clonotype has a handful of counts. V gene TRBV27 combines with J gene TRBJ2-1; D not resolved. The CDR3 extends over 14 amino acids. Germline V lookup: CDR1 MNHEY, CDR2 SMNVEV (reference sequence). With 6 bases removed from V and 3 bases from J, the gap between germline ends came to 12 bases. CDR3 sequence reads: CASSPVPYYNEQFF. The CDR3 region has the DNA TGTGCCAGCAGCCCCGTCCCCTACTACAATGAGCAGTTCTTC.

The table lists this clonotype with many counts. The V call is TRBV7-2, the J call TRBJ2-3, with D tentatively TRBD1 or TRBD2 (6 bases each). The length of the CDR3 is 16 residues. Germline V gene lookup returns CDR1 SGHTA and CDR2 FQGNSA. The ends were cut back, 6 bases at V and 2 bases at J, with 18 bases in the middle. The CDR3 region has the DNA TGTGCCAGCAGATTGAGGGGGGATACCTTCACAGATACGCAGTATTTT. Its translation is CASRLRGDTFTDTQYF.

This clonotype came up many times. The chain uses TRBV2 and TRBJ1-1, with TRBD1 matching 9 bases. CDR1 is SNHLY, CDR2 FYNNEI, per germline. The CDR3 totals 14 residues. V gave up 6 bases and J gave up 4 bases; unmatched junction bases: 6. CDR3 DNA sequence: TGTGCCAGCAGCCCACAGGGGGCAGGCACTGAAGCTTTCTTT. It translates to CASSPQGAGTEAFF.

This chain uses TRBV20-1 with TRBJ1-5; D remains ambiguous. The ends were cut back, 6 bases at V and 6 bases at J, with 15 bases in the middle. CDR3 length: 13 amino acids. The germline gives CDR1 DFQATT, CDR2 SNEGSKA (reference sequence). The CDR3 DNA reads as TGCAGTGCCAGTGCTTCAGGTAGTCAGCCCCAGCATTTT. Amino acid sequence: CSASASGSQPQHF.

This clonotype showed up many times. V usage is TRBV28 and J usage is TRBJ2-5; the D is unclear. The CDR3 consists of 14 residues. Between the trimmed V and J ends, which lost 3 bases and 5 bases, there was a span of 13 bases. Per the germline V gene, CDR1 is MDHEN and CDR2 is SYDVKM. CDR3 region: CASSFVLAGETQYF. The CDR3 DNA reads TGTGCCAGCAGTTTTGTCTTAGCTGGCGAGACCCAGTACTTC.

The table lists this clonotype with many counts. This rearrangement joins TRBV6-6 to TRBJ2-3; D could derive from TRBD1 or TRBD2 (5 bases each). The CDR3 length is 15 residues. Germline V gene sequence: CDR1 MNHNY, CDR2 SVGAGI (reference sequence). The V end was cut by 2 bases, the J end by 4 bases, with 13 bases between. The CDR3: CASSYGGGVADTQYF. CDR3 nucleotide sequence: TGTGCCAGCAGTTACGGGGGTGGGGTTGCAGATACGCAGTATTTT.

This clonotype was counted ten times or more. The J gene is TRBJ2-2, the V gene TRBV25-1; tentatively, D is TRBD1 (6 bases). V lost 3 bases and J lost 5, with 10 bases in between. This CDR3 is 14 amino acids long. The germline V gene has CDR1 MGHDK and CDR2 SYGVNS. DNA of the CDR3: TGTGCCAGCAGTGACAACAGGGAAACCGGGGAGCTGTTTTTT. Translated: CASSDNRETGELFF.

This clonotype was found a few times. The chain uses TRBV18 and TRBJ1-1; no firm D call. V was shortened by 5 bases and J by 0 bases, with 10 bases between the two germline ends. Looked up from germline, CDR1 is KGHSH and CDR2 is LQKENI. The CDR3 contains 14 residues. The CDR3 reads CASSSSAVNTEAFF. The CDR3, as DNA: TGTGCCAGCTCATCTTCCGCGGTGAACACTGAAGCTTTCTTT.